These T cell receptor beta chains were read from a single sample in a study of Ad26.COV2.S vaccination and SARS-CoV-2 variants. The data were produced by immunoSEQ multiplex PCR, yet TCRdb's version contains in-frame clones alone and is incomplete. This sample has about 680,000 clones, with 70% to 90% found just once. The sequenced sample was peripheral blood, obtained in a trial of Ad26.COV2.S vaccine versus placebo. The receptors derive from a person between 18 and 59 years old who received the Ad26.COV2.S COVID-19 vaccine or a placebo. Each CDR3 is given with its conserved first and last residue. A D gene is named only where the DNA matches it firmly. The size field is filled for only some rows; it gives once, few, many or a size class.

abundance: once; j_gene: TRBJ2-7; v_gene: TRBV11-2; d_gene: TRBD2; CDR3nt: TGTGCCAGCAGCTATCAGACTAGCGGATCCTACGAGCAGTACTTC; CDR3aa: CASSYQTSGSYEQYF
abundance: once; j_gene: TRBJ1-4; v_gene: TRBV6-6; d_gene: -; CDR3nt: TGTGCCAGCTACGGGGCAACTAATGAAAAACTGTTTTTT; CDR3aa: CASYGATNEKLFF
abundance: -; j_gene: TRBJ2-1; v_gene: TRBV2; d_gene: -; CDR3nt: TGTGCCAGCACGAGGGTTAATGAGCAGTTCTTC; CDR3aa: CASTRVNEQFF
abundance: -; j_gene: TRBJ2-1; v_gene: TRBV27; d_gene: TRBD2; CDR3nt: TGTGCCAGCAGCTGGGGGGGTTCTTACAATGAGCAGTTCTTC; CDR3aa: CASSWGGSYNEQFF
abundance: -; j_gene: TRBJ2-3; v_gene: TRBV7-8; d_gene: -; CDR3nt: TGTGCCAGCAGCCCCCGGCTCATAGCAGATACGCAGTATTTT; CDR3aa: CASSPRLIADTQYF
abundance: -; j_gene: TRBJ1-5; v_gene: TRBV7-2; d_gene: -; CDR3nt: TGTGCCAGCAGCTTAGCAGGGGTTACCAATCAGCCCCAGCATTTT; CDR3aa: CASSLAGVTNQPQHF
abundance: few; j_gene: TRBJ2-2; v_gene: TRBV10-2; d_gene: TRBD2; CDR3nt: TGCGCCAGCAGTGAGTCCCTAGCGGGGACCGGGGAGCTGTTTTTT; CDR3aa: CASSESLAGTGELFF
abundance: -; j_gene: TRBJ2-1; v_gene: TRBV5-1; d_gene: TRBD2; CDR3nt: TGCGCCAGCAGCTTACTAGCGGGTCCTTACAATGAGCAGTTCTTC; CDR3aa: CASSLLAGPYNEQFF
abundance: -; j_gene: TRBJ1-6; v_gene: TRBV5-5; d_gene: -; CDR3nt: TGTGCCAGCAGCTTACAGGGAGAATATTCACCCCTCCACTTT; CDR3aa: CASSLQGEYSPLHF
abundance: -; j_gene: TRBJ2-7; v_gene: TRBV7-2; d_gene: TRBD1; CDR3nt: TGTGCCAGCAGACCCGGACAGGGGCCCTCCGAGCAGTACTTC; CDR3aa: CASRPGQGPSEQYF
abundance: -; j_gene: TRBJ1-1; v_gene: TRBV6-1; d_gene: TRBD1; CDR3nt: TGTGCCAGCAGTGAAATGACAGGGGGCACTGAAGCTTTCTTT; CDR3aa: CASSEMTGGTEAFF
abundance: -; j_gene: TRBJ2-2; v_gene: TRBV7-2; d_gene: -; CDR3nt: TGTGCCAGCAGCCTAGGGGGTGGGACGTGGAACACCGGGGAGCTGTTTTTT; CDR3aa: CASSLGGGTWNTGELFF
abundance: -; j_gene: TRBJ2-7; v_gene: TRBV5-4; d_gene: -; CDR3nt: TGTGCCAGCAGCTTGGGGCCGCCTTACGAGCAGTACTTC; CDR3aa: CASSLGPPYEQYF
abundance: once; j_gene: TRBJ2-1; v_gene: TRBV6-5; d_gene: TRBD2; CDR3nt: TGTGCCAGCAGTTTGGGACTAGCGGGATACAATGAGCAGTTCTTC; CDR3aa: CASSLGLAGYNEQFF
abundance: -; j_gene: TRBJ1-2; v_gene: TRBV11-2; d_gene: TRBD1; CDR3nt: TGTGCCAGCAGCTTATTTCCGGGACAGCCGGATGGCTACACCTTC; CDR3aa: CASSLFPGQPDGYTF
abundance: -; j_gene: TRBJ2-3; v_gene: TRBV12-3/TRBV12-4; d_gene: -; CDR3nt: TGTGCCAGCAAGGGGAAATCCTACCGCTCGCAGTATTTT; CDR3aa: CASKGKSYRSQYF
abundance: -; j_gene: TRBJ2-7; v_gene: TRBV4-2; d_gene: -; CDR3nt: TGTGCCAGCAGCCAAGTCGTATCCTACGAGCAGTACTTC; CDR3aa: CASSQVVSYEQYF
abundance: -; j_gene: TRBJ2-2; v_gene: TRBV18; d_gene: -; CDR3nt: TGTGCCAGCTCGGGGGTTTGGAACACCGGGGAGCTGTTTTTT; CDR3aa: CASSGVWNTGELFF
abundance: -; j_gene: TRBJ2-7; v_gene: TRBV12-5; d_gene: -; CDR3nt: TGTGCTAGTGGTCCCTCGAATTACGAGCAGTACTTC; CDR3aa: CASGPSNYEQYF
abundance: -; j_gene: TRBJ2-7; v_gene: TRBV29-1; d_gene: -; CDR3nt: TGCAGCGCCATCGTGGGGACGGACTACGAGCAGTACTTC; CDR3aa: CSAIVGTDYEQYF
abundance: -; j_gene: TRBJ2-5; v_gene: TRBV12-3/TRBV12-4; d_gene: -; CDR3nt: TGTGCCAGCAGGTGGGGTCCAGAGACCCAGTACTTC; CDR3aa: CASRWGPETQYF
abundance: -; j_gene: TRBJ1-1; v_gene: TRBV10-3; d_gene: -; CDR3nt: TGTGCCATCAAGGACAAACCTATGAACACTGAAGCTTTCTTT; CDR3aa: CAIKDKPMNTEAFF
abundance: -; j_gene: TRBJ1-6; v_gene: TRBV6-5; d_gene: -; CDR3nt: TGTGCCAGCAGCACAGGGAACTATAATTCACCCCTCCACTTT; CDR3aa: CASSTGNYNSPLHF
abundance: -; j_gene: TRBJ1-6; v_gene: TRBV6-5; d_gene: TRBD1; CDR3nt: TGTGCCAGCAGTACAGGGGTTTCACCCCTCCACTTT; CDR3aa: CASSTGVSPLHF
abundance: -; j_gene: TRBJ2-1; v_gene: TRBV10-3; d_gene: TRBD2; CDR3nt: TGTGCCATCACGGGCGGGAGCTCCTACAATGAGCAGTTCTTC; CDR3aa: CAITGGSSYNEQFF